Below, 8 T cell receptor beta chains from the same sample are listed, as sequenced in a study of blood T cell repertoires in COVID-19. Data came from immunoSEQ multiplex PCR; TCRdb stores just in-frame clones and leaves some out. The table shows 150,000 to 180,000 clones, with about four fifths occurring only once. Sequenced material: peripheral blood. The receptors stem from a man aged 55 to 70 with acute or convalescent COVID-19.

V is TRBV28 and J is TRBJ1-5, with 9 bases matching TRBD1. The CDR3 is made up of 13 amino acids. J lost 10 bases, V lost 2 bases, and 3 bases had no gene match. From germline, CDR1 is MDHEN and CDR2 SYDVKM. The CDR3 region has the DNA TGTGCCAGCAGTTTACTAACAGGGGGCCCCCAGCATTTT. Amino acid sequence: CASSLLTGGPQHF.

The chain links TRBV6-2 or TRBV6-3 to TRBJ1-2; maybe TRBD1 (5 bases). Germline CDR1 MNHEY, CDR2 SVGEGT. Trimming left V 2 bases short and J 7 bases short, with 17 bases between. CDR3 size: 15 residues. CDR3: CASSYATQGGSGYTF. The DNA for the CDR3 is TGTGCCAGCAGTTACGCCACCCAGGGCGGCTCTGGCTACACCTTC.

The chain employs TRBV4-1 and TRBJ1-4; tentatively, D is TRBD1 (6 bases). Germline V gene sequence: CDR1 MGHRA, CDR2 YSYEKL. CDR3 length: 17 residues. Between the trimmed V and J ends, which lost 1 base and 2 bases, there was a span of 14 bases. In nucleotides, the CDR3 is TGCGCCAGCAGCCAAGTAATAGACAGGCCTACTAATGAAAAACTGTTTTTT. It is translated as CASSQVIDRPTNEKLFF.

This chain uses TRBV3-1 (or the pseudogene TRBV3-2) with TRBJ2-1; 11 bases match TRBD2. The CDR3 length is 14 residues. Trimming cost V 7 bases and J 9 bases; bases outside gene matches: 8. Germline V CDR1 and CDR2: LGHDT, YNNKEL (reference sequence). The CDR3 here is CASNLAGGLPEQFF. The CDR3 nucleotides are TGTGCCAGCAACTTAGCGGGGGGGCTTCCTGAGCAGTTCTTC.

A single count supports this clone. V and J are TRBV4-2 and TRBJ1-3; maybe TRBD1 (6 bases). V dropped 4 bases and J dropped 0 bases, with 13 bases sitting between them. This CDR3 has 16 residues. Per the germline V gene, CDR1 is LGHNA and CDR2 is YNFKEQ. The CDR3 reads CASSRNAGASGNTIYF. The CDR3 nucleotides are TGTGCCAGCAGCCGGAACGCGGGGGCCTCTGGAAACACCATATATTTT.

This clone was observed a few times. CDR3 loop: CASSRLGTVVGETQYF. In DNA form, the CDR3 reads TGTGCCAGCAGTCGCCTCGGGACAGTGGTGGGGGAGACCCAGTACTTC. The J gene is TRBJ2-5, the V gene TRBV27; 7 nucleotides agree with TRBD1. Germline CDR1 is MNHEY and CDR2 is SMNVEV (reference sequence). CDR3 size: 16 residues. V dropped 5 bases and J dropped 5; count of bases not matched to a gene: 14.

This clone has a single count. The genes are TRBV6-5 and TRBJ1-2; 7 nucleotides line up with TRBD1. Germline V gene lookup returns CDR1 MNHEY and CDR2 SVGAGI. This CDR3 comprises 13 residues. V gave up 1 base and J gave up 6 bases; unmatched junction bases: 2. The CDR3 region has the DNA TGTGCCAGCAGTTACTTAGGGACAGATGGCTACACCTTC. Its translation: CASSYLGTDGYTF.

This clone was found a few times. The J gene is TRBJ1-2, the V gene TRBV5-1; weak D call: TRBD1 (6 bases). The CDR3 has 14 amino acids. From germline, CDR1 is SGHRS and CDR2 YFSETQ. With 4 bases removed from V and 4 bases from J, the gap between germline ends came to 14 bases. CDR3: CASSQTQGPYGYTF. CDR3 DNA: TGCGCCAGCAGCCAAACACAGGGCCCCTATGGCTACACCTTC. The whole variable domain, filled in from reference TRBV5-1 and TRBJ1-2, reads KAGVTQTPRYLIKTRGQQVTLSCSPISGHRSVSWYQQTPGQGLQFLFEYFSETQRNKGNFPGRFSGRQFSNSRSEMNVSTLELGDSALYLCASSQTQGPYGYTFGSGTRLTVV.